Below, 25 T cell receptor beta chains from the same sample are listed, as sequenced in a study of CD8 T cells in ankylosing spondylitis. TCRdb analysed the 5' RACE reads with MiXCR anew, one entry per CDR3 protein. The sample lists about 340,000 distinct CDR3 sequences, 7.5% to 9% occurring once. Points from the study as a whole: A TCR beta motif of eight or nine highly homologous variants seemed to mark ankylosing spondylitis blood.

The antigens these receptors bind are not known. The sample comprised blood, either unsorted or a sorted T cell fraction (not recorded which). The receptors derive from a male donor with ankylosing spondylitis.

The chain joins TRBV21-1 to TRBJ2-1; TRBD2, the table's D call, lacks a check against the DNA. TRBV21-1 is a recognized pseudogene. The CDR3 extends over 16 amino acids. CDR3 DNA sequence: TGTGCCAGCAGCAAAGGTCTAGCGGGAGAGGCAAATGAGCAGTTCTTC. Translating gives CASSKGLAGEANEQFF.

This clonotype was detected many times. The chain is built from TRBV15 and TRBJ2-6; D is uncertain. The CDR3 loop spans 15 amino acids. Deletions cut 3 bases from V and 0 bases from J, with 6 bases between. CDR1 and CDR2 from the germline V gene are LNHNV and YYDKDF (reference sequence). The CDR3 loop is CATSSAFSGANVLTF. The CDR3 coding sequence is TGTGCCACCAGCAGTGCTTTCTCTGGGGCCAACGTCCTGACTTTC.

In this sample, this clonotype turned up a few times. This chain joins TRBV3-1 and TRBJ2-1; D call uncertain. This CDR3 contains 14 residues. Trimming shortened V by 2 bases and J by 4 bases, and 9 bases separated the two germline ends. Germline CDR1 LGHDT, CDR2 YNNKEL (reference sequence). The CDR3 nucleotides are TGTGCCAGCAGCCAAAATGGCGGATACAATGAGCAGTTCTTC. Protein: CASSQNGGYNEQFF.

In this sample, this clonotype turned up many times. The rearrangement joins TRBV3-1 to TRBJ1-3, with D perhaps TRBD1 (6 bases). Germline-derived CDR1 and CDR2 are LGHDT and YNNKEL (reference sequence). The V and J ends lost 0 bases and 0 bases respectively, with 6 bases between them. The CDR3 loop spans 15 amino acids. The CDR3 region has the DNA TGTGCCAGCAGCCAAGACAGGGGCTCTGGAAACACCATATATTTT. This translates into CASSQDRGSGNTIYF.

This clonotype occurred a few times. This chain's CDR3 is CASSQLAPSEQYF. The CDR3 nucleotides are TGTGCCAGCAGTCAGTTGGCCCCATCCGAGCAGTACTTC. V and J are TRBV12-3 or TRBV12-4 and TRBJ2-7; D is unresolved. With 5 bases removed from V and 6 bases from J, the gap between germline ends came to 14 bases. The CDR3 totals 13 residues.

J is TRBJ1-6 and V is TRBV4-1; D not resolved. Looked up from germline, CDR1 is MGHRA and CDR2 is YSYEKL. V was trimmed by 7 bases and J by 9 bases, leaving 19 bases between them. CDR3 length equals 15 residues. CDR3 nucleotide sequence: TGCGCCAGCAACCCCACCGGGGTGGGAGGTTCACCCCTCCACTTT. Its translation: CASNPTGVGGSPLHF.

This clonotype was found a few times. This chain joins TRBV20-1 and TRBJ2-1; the match to TRBD1 covers 11 bases. Germline V CDR1 and CDR2: DFQATT, SNEGSKA (reference sequence). With 4 bases clipped from V and 9 bases from J, the junction kept 8 bases outside the gene matches. The CDR3 consists of 14 residues. CDR3 coding DNA: TGCAGTGCTAAATCCGGGACAGGGGGTCTTGAGCAGTTCTTC. Protein product: CSAKSGTGGLEQFF.

The chain links TRBV19 to TRBJ1-5; unclear D gene. CDR3 length equals 13 residues. Germline V gene sequence: CDR1 LNHDA, CDR2 SQIVND (reference sequence). V was trimmed by 5 bases and J by 6 bases, leaving 11 bases between them. The CDR3 nucleotides are TGTGCCAGTAGTTTAATACACGGTCAGCCCCAGCATTTT. Protein product: CASSLIHGQPQHF.

This clonotype showed up just a few times. No DNA is shown, since the ends of the CDR3 on it are uncertain; the CDR3 is the one TCRdb lists. The gene calls are TRBV12-3 or TRBV12-4 and TRBJ2-1; TRBD1, as called in the table, went unchecked against the DNA. The CDR3 length equals 12 residues, ends included. The CDR3 is CASSTSGDEQFF.

This clonotype was observed many times. The rearrangement joins TRBV29-1 to TRBJ1-4; D ambiguous. V lost 5 bases, J lost 2 bases, and 12 bases lay in between. This CDR3 region has 14 residues. Germline loops: CDR1 SQVTM, CDR2 ANQGSEA. CDR3 sequence (DNA): TGCAGCGTTAGGGAGGATTGGACTAATGAAAAACTGTTTTTT. It is translated as CSVREDWTNEKLFF.

The J gene is TRBJ1-1, the V gene TRBV5-1, with D unresolved. Germline CDR1 SGHRS, CDR2 YFSETQ. This CDR3 contains 12 residues. Between the trimmed V and J ends, which lost 0 bases and 4 bases, there was a span of 4 bases. The CDR3 spells CASSLGPTEAFF. The CDR3 DNA reads TGCGCCAGCAGCTTGGGCCCCACTGAAGCTTTCTTT.

This clonotype was observed a handful of times. The chain employs TRBV4-3 and TRBJ1-6; TRBD1 aligns across 10 bases. This CDR3 has 16 amino acids. CDR1 is LGHNA and CDR2 is YSLEER in the germline V gene. Trimming removed 4 bases from V and 7 bases from J; junction bases left unmatched: 7. The CDR3 sequence is CASSRLPGQGNSPLHF. For the CDR3, the DNA is TGCGCCAGCAGCCGACTTCCGGGACAGGGGAATTCACCCCTCCACTTT.

The chain is built from TRBV19 and TRBJ2-1; 8 nucleotides align to TRBD1. The trim removed 2 bases at V and 10 bases at J, leaving 7 bases unmatched. This CDR3 is built from 14 residues. Germline CDR1 LNHDA, CDR2 SQIVND (reference sequence). The CDR3, as DNA: TGTGCCAGTAGTATACGGCAGGGGGCTGAGGAGCAGTTCTTC. Its protein product is CASSIRQGAEEQFF.

The chain is built from TRBV5-1 and TRBJ2-7; D is uncertain. V dropped 4 bases and J dropped 2 bases, with 16 bases sitting between them. This CDR3 is 15 amino acids long. Per germline, CDR1 SGHRS and CDR2 YFSETQ. The CDR3 DNA reads TGCGCCAGCAGCCCACGGGCTTCTCTTACCTACGAGCAGTACTTC. Translating gives CASSPRASLTYEQYF. Full variable domain (missing parts from reference TRBV5-1 and TRBJ2-7): KAGVTQTPRYLIKTRGQQVTLSCSPISGHRSVSWYQQTPGQGLQFLFEYFSETQRNKGNFPGRFSGRQFSNSRSEMNVSTLELGDSALYLCASSPRASLTYEQYFGPGTRLTVT.

This clonotype was found a few times. The rearrangement links TRBV5-1 to TRBJ1-1, with D uncertain. The CDR3 has 14 residues. Trimming left V 1 base short and J 1 base short, with 8 bases between. The germline gives CDR1 SGHRS, CDR2 YFSETQ. The CDR3 is CASSLTRKNTEAFF. In DNA form, the CDR3 reads TGCGCCAGCAGCTTGACCCGGAAGAACACTGAAGCTTTCTTT.

The chain employs TRBV6-5 and TRBJ2-1; tentative D call: TRBD2 (6 bases). The CDR3 is 13 residues long. Germline assignment: CDR1 MNHEY and CDR2 SVGAGI. Trimming cost V 2 bases and J 7 bases, with 9 bases left between them. CDR3 nucleotide sequence: TGTGCCAGCAGTTACGCCGGACTAAATGAGCAGTTCTTC. Residues: CASSYAGLNEQFF.

The genes are TRBV7-2 and TRBJ2-3; 10 bases align to TRBD1. CDR3 length: 15 amino acids. The V segment lost 5 bases and the J segment 0 bases; nucleotides outside the gene matches: 2. Germline CDR1 SGHTA, CDR2 FQGNSA. The CDR3 region has the DNA TGTGCCAGCAGCGCGGGACAGGGGAGCACAGATACGCAGTATTTT. This translates into CASSAGQGSTDTQYF.

Regarding this clonotype: A much larger clone sits a single nucleotide away, making a read error possible. The genes are TRBV5-1 and TRBJ2-5, with D perhaps assigned TRBD1 or TRBD2 (5 bases each). CDR3 size: 14 residues. Looked up from germline, CDR1 is SGHRS and CDR2 is YFSETQ. V was shortened by 0 bases and J by 6 bases, with 12 bases between the two germline ends. In DNA form, the CDR3 reads TGCGCCAGCAGCTTGGTCGCCGGGGCCCAGACCCAGTACTTC. Translating gives CASSLVAGAQTQYF.

This clonotype was observed a handful of times. The chain carries TRBV7-9 and TRBJ1-1, with 8 bases matching TRBD1. The CDR3 is 14 residues long. The V and J ends lost 4 bases and 3 bases, in that order; junction bases with no gene match: 4. Germline V CDR1 and CDR2: SEHNR, FQNEAQ (reference sequence). The CDR3 sequence: CASSSPGQDTEAFF. The CDR3 nucleotides are TGTGCCAGCAGCTCCCCGGGACAGGACACTGAAGCTTTCTTT.

V is TRBV3-1 and J is TRBJ2-1; possibly TRBD2 for D (6 bases). Trimming shortened V by 3 bases and J by 3 bases, and 9 bases separated the two germline ends. CDR3 length: 14 residues. Germline CDR1 and CDR2: LGHDT and YNNKEL (reference sequence). CDR3 sequence reads: CASSQGLNYNEQFF. In nucleotides, the CDR3 is TGTGCCAGCAGCCAGGGACTTAACTACAATGAGCAGTTCTTC.

This clonotype was observed a handful of times. This chain links TRBV19 with TRBJ2-3; D ambiguous. This CDR3 is 16 amino acids long. Germline V CDR1 and CDR2: LNHDA, SQIVND (reference sequence). V lost 4 bases and J 2 bases, leaving 16 bases between the germline ends. CDR3 in DNA: TGTGCCAGTAGTAACCCAGGCGGATCCACCACAGATACGCAGTATTTT. It codes for CASSNPGGSTTDTQYF.

This clonotype was counted ten times or more. The genes are TRBV12-3 or TRBV12-4 and TRBJ2-1; D gene ambiguous. There are 13 residues in the CDR3. V was cut by 5 bases and J by 4 bases, with 9 bases left in between. CDR3 loop: CASSIGPYNEQFF. The CDR3 DNA reads TGTGCCAGCAGTATCGGACCGTACAATGAGCAGTTCTTC.

J is TRBJ1-2 and V is TRBV6-1, with 7 positions matching TRBD1. CDR1 MNHNS and CDR2 SASEGT come from the germline V gene. V trimming: 7 bases; J trimming: 0 bases; junction bases outside the gene matches: 11. The CDR3 runs to 16 residues. CDR3 coding DNA: TGTGCCAGCAATAAACTTGCAGGGGGTCCTAACTATGGCTACACCTTC. Residues: CASNKLAGGPNYGYTF.

This clonotype turned up a few times. The gene calls are TRBV3-1 and TRBJ1-6; D ambiguous. The CDR3 sequence is 13 residues long. CDR1 and CDR2 from the germline V gene are LGHDT and YNNKEL (reference sequence). V lost 5 bases and J 10 bases, leaving 12 bases between the germline ends. The CDR3 protein is CASSSYRGSPLHF. CDR3 coding DNA: TGTGCCAGCAGCAGCTATCGAGGCTCACCCCTCCACTTT. Combining the CDR3 with reference TRBV3-1 and TRBJ1-6 gives the whole variable domain DTAVSQTPKYLVTQMGNDKSIKCEQNLGHDTMYWYKQDSKKFLKIMFSYNNKELIINETVPNRFSPKSPDKAHLNLHINSLELGDSAVYFCASSSYRGSPLHFGNGTRLTVT.

This clonotype was seen a handful of times. The chain links TRBV11-2 to TRBJ2-7; 10 bases agree with TRBD2. With V trimmed by 7 bases and J by 6 bases, 9 bases remained unmatched. The length of the CDR3 is 14 residues. Germline lookup yields CDR1 SGHAT and CDR2 FQNNGV. The CDR3: CASTLAGVSREQYF. In DNA form, the CDR3 reads TGTGCCAGCACCCTAGCGGGAGTGAGCCGCGAGCAGTACTTC.